A single sample is the source of the 21 T cell receptor beta chains below, sequenced in a study of blood T cell repertoires in COVID-19. Libraries were prepared by immunoSEQ multiplex PCR; TCRdb keeps only in-frame clonotypes and omits some of them. The sample has hundreds of thousands of clones, 70% to 85% seen once. Material: peripheral blood. The origin of the receptors is a woman of 80 years or more with acute or convalescent COVID-19.

The V gene is TRBV19, the J gene TRBJ1-1, with D unclear. The germline V and J ends were trimmed by 5 bases and 5 bases, with 12 bases remaining between them. Looked up from germline, CDR1 is LNHDA and CDR2 is SQIVND (reference sequence). There are 13 residues in the CDR3. This CDR3 reads CASSFTVYTEAFF. DNA of the CDR3: TGTGCCAGTAGTTTCACAGTTTATACTGAAGCTTTCTTT.

This clone has more than one count but fewer than ten. This chain joins TRBV6-5 and TRBJ2-1; 9 nucleotides match TRBD1. With 6 bases clipped from V and 7 bases from J, the junction kept 10 bases outside the gene matches. CDR3 size: 15 residues. Germline CDR1 and CDR2: MNHEY and SVGAGI. CDR3 nucleotide sequence: TGTGCCAGCAGACGCGAGACAGGGGGATCAAATGAGCAGTTCTTC. Encoded protein: CASRRETGGSNEQFF.

The chain uses TRBV28 and TRBJ1-3; no clear D gene. V gave up 7 bases and J gave up 0 bases, with 10 bases separating them. The CDR3 consists of 14 residues. The germline CDR1 and CDR2 sequences are MDHEN and SYDVKM. The CDR3 region has the DNA TGTGCCAGCATCCCTCAGTCCTCTGGAAACACCATATATTTT. This gives the protein CASIPQSSGNTIYF.

The rearrangement links TRBV5-8 to TRBJ1-2, with 7 positions matching TRBD1. CDR1 SGHTS and CDR2 YDEGEE come from the germline V gene. The V gene end was trimmed by 6 bases and the J gene end by 2 bases; junction bases not matched to a gene: 13. The CDR3 length is 16 residues. The CDR3 protein is CASNPRGRNLNYGYTF. CDR3 bases: TGTGCCAGCAACCCCAGGGGGAGGAACCTAAACTATGGCTACACCTTC.

V gene TRBV30 combines with J gene TRBJ1-5; D is unclear. The V end lost 0 bases, the J end lost 4 bases, and 10 bases lay between the germline ends. This CDR3 comprises 14 residues. CDR1 and CDR2 (germline): GTSNPN, SVGIG (reference sequence). Written as DNA, the CDR3 is TGTGCCTGGAGTGTGTTGGAGGAAAATCAGCCCCAGCATTTT. It codes for CAWSVLEENQPQHF.

The genes are TRBV25-1 and TRBJ2-2; D may be TRBD2 (6 bases). Looked up from germline, CDR1 is MGHDK and CDR2 is SYGVNS. Trimming took off 2 bases at V and 7 bases at J, with 11 bases between the two ends. The CDR3 is made up of 14 amino acids. The CDR3 DNA is TGTGCCAGCAGTGAACCCCGGGGGTTCGGGGAGCTGTTTTTT. Residues: CASSEPRGFGELFF.

The chain carries TRBV27 and TRBJ1-1, with a weak D call TRBD1 (5 bases). The CDR3 consists of 14 residues. Germline V gene lookup returns CDR1 MNHEY and CDR2 SMNVEV (reference sequence). V was shortened by 1 base and J by 3 bases, with 9 bases between the two germline ends. CDR3 residues: CASSLFRDYTEAFF. The CDR3 DNA is TGTGCCAGCAGTTTATTCAGGGACTACACTGAAGCTTTCTTT.

V usage is TRBV5-8 and J usage is TRBJ1-1, with TRBD1 matching 7 bases. Germline CDR1 reads SGHTS; CDR2 reads YDEGEE. Trimming cost V 3 bases and J 0 bases; bases outside gene matches: 8. CDR3 size: 16 residues. CDR3 sequence: CASSSGQKILNTEAFF. The DNA for the CDR3 is TGTGCCAGCAGCTCGGGACAGAAAATCTTGAACACTGAAGCTTTCTTT.

The chain recombines TRBV5-1 with TRBJ1-2; D remains unclear. The germline gives CDR1 SGHRS, CDR2 YFSETQ. This CDR3 spans 14 amino acids. Trimming removed 4 bases at V and 8 bases at J, with 18 bases between. The DNA of the CDR3 is TGCGCCAGCAGCGGGGAGGGCAGCCCGGGGGGCTACACCTTC. Translation gives CASSGEGSPGGYTF.

The chain has TRBV5-4 and TRBJ2-3, with TRBD2 matching 7 bases. This CDR3 is 15 amino acids long. CDR1 and CDR2 (germline): SGHNT, YYREEE (reference sequence). The trim removed 4 bases at V and 1 base at J, leaving 6 bases unmatched. Here the CDR3 reads CASSVSTSGTDTQYF. The CDR3 region has the DNA TGTGCCAGCAGCGTATCCACTAGCGGCACAGATACGCAGTATTTT.

This chain uses TRBV4-1 with TRBJ1-1; tentative D call: TRBD1 (6 bases). Germline CDR1 and CDR2: MGHRA and YSYEKL. This CDR3 spans 17 amino acids. Trimming stripped 0 bases from V and 2 bases from J, with 16 bases between. CDR3 bases: TGCGCCAGCAGCCAAGAAGGGCGGGGGCGCGTAAACACTGAAGCTTTCTTT. This sequence encodes CASSQEGRGRVNTEAFF.

CDR3 amino acids: CATSSGQGMTYEQYF. The CDR3 coding sequence is TGTGCCACCAGCTCCGGACAGGGGATGACTTACGAGCAGTACTTC. The rearrangement joins TRBV24-1 to TRBJ2-7, with 9 nucleotides matching TRBD1. CDR1 and CDR2 (germline): KGHDR, SFDVKD. The CDR3 has 15 amino acids. V lost 7 bases and J lost 4; bases outside the gene matches: 10.

In DNA, the CDR3 is TGTGCCAGCAGCGTAGACTATGTCAACACCGGGGAGCTGTTTTTT. Its protein product is CASSVDYVNTGELFF. This chain links TRBV9 with TRBJ2-2; D is undetermined. CDR3 length: 15 amino acids. V was clipped by 0 bases and J by 2 bases, with 8 bases between them. Germline values: CDR1 SGDLS, CDR2 YYNGEE.

The CDR3 DNA follows: TGTGCCAGCGGGCCTTTAACCTACGAGCAGTACTTC. Residues: CASGPLTYEQYF. This chain connects TRBV21-1 to TRBJ2-7; the D segment call TRBD1 is taken from the table without a DNA check. TRBV21-1 is a pseudogene. The CDR3 length is 12 residues.

This chain uses TRBV6-2 or TRBV6-3 with TRBJ1-5; tentative D call: TRBD1 (6 bases). V lost 5 bases and J 2 bases, leaving 25 bases between the germline ends. The length of the CDR3 is 19 residues. Germline assignment: CDR1 MNHEY and CDR2 SVGEGT. CDR3 region: CASSRTHRTVAKRNQPQHF. As DNA, the CDR3 is TGTGCCAGCAGTCGTACCCACCGGACAGTCGCAAAACGCAATCAGCCCCAGCATTTT.

The gene calls are TRBV6-2 or TRBV6-3 and TRBJ1-2, with TRBD1 matching 9 bases. Germline CDR1 MNHEY, CDR2 SVGEGT. V shed 2 bases, J shed 5 bases, and the junction held 6 bases outside the gene matches. This CDR3 is 15 amino acids long. For the CDR3, the DNA is TGTGCCAGCAGTTACGATGGACAGGGGCCTTATGGCTACACCTTC. It translates to CASSYDGQGPYGYTF.

The chain couples TRBV2 to TRBJ1-1; 12 bases line up with TRBD1. There are 16 residues in the CDR3. CDR1 and CDR2 (germline): SNHLY, FYNNEI. V shed 9 bases, J shed 11 bases, and the junction held 19 bases outside the gene matches. In DNA form, the CDR3 reads TGTGCCAGTTCCTCAACGGGGGGACAGGGGGCGATTTTGGCTTTCTTT. Protein product: CASSSTGGQGAILAFF.

The gene calls are TRBV29-1 and TRBJ2-1, with 12 bases matching TRBD1. The germline CDR1 and CDR2 sequences are SQVTM and ANQGSEA. This CDR3 has 14 residues. Germline trimming cut 7 bases from V and 5 bases from J; bases unmatched to any gene: 6. The CDR3 region has the DNA TGCAGCGCTCGGGACAGGGGGCGAAACAATGAGCAGTTCTTC. This codes for CSARDRGRNNEQFF.

CDR3 loop: CASSLTSGGVDTQYF. In nucleotides, the CDR3 is TGTGCCAGCAGTCTGACTAGCGGGGGGGTTGATACGCAGTATTTT. V usage is TRBV28 and J usage is TRBJ2-3, with TRBD2 matching over 14 bases. The V segment lost 5 bases and the J segment 6 bases; nucleotides outside the gene matches: 4. CDR3 size: 15 residues. Germline values: CDR1 MDHEN, CDR2 SYDVKM.

J is TRBJ2-3 and V is TRBV7-9; 7 bases agree with TRBD2. J was trimmed by 3 bases and V by 2 bases; bases with no gene match: 8. Germline assignment: CDR1 SEHNR and CDR2 FQNEAQ (reference sequence). The CDR3 has 16 residues. CDR3: CASSLISGGGTDTQYF. The CDR3 nucleotides read TGTGCCAGCAGCTTAATATCCGGGGGAGGGACAGATACGCAGTATTTT. Combining the CDR3 with reference TRBV7-9 and TRBJ2-3 gives the whole variable domain DTGVSQNPRHKITKRGQNVTFRCDPISEHNRLYWYRQTLGQGPEFLTYFQNEAQLEKSRLLSDRFSAERPKGSFSTLEIQRTEQGDSAMYLCASSLISGGGTDTQYFGPGTRLTVL.

The chain recombines TRBV19 with TRBJ2-2; tentatively, D is TRBD1 (6 bases). The CDR3 is 18 amino acids. The V end lost 6 bases, the J end lost 0 bases, and 20 bases lay between the germline ends. Germline CDR1 and CDR2: LNHDA and SQIVND (reference sequence). This CDR3 is CASSPSIRQETNTGELFF. The CDR3 coding sequence is TGTGCCAGTAGCCCCTCCATTAGACAGGAAACGAACACCGGGGAGCTGTTTTTT.